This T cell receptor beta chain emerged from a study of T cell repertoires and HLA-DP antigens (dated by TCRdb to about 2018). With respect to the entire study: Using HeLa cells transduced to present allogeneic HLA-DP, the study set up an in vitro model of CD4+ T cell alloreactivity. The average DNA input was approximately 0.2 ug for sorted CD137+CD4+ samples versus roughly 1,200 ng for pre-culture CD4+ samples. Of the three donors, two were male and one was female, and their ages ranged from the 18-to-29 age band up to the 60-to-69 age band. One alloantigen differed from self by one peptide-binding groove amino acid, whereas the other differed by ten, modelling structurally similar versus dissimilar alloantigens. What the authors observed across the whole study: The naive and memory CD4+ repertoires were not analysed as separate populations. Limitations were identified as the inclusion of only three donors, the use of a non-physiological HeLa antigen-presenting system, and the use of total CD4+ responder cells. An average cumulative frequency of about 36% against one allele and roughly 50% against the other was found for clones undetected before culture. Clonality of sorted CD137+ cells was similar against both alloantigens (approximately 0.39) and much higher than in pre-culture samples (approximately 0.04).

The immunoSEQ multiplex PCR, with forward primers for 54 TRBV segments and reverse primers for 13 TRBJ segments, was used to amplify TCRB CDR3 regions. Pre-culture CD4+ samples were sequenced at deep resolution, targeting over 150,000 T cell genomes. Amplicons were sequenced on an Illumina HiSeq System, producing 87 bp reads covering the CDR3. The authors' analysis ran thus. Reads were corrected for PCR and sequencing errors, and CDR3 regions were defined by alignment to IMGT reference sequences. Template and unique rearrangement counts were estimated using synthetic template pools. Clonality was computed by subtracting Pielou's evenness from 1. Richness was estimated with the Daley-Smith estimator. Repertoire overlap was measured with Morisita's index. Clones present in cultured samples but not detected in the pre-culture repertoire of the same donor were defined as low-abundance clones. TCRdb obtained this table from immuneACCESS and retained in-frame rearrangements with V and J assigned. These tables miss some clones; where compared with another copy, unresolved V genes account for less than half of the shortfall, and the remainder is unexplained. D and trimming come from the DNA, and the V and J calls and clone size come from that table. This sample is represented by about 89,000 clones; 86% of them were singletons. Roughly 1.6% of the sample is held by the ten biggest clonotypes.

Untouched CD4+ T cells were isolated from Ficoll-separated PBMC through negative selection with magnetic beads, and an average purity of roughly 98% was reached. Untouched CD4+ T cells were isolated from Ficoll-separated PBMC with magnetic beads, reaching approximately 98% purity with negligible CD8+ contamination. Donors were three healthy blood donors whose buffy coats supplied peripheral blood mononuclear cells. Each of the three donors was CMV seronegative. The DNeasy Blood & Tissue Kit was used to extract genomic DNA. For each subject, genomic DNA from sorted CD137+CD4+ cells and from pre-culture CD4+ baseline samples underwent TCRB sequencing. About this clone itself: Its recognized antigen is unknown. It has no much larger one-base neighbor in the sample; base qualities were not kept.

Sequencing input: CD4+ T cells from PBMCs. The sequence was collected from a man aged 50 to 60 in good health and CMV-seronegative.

The DNA sequence reads TGTGCCAGCAAACAGGGACTAGCCCAAGAGACCCAGTACTTC. Its translation reads: CASKQGLAQETQYF. The rearrangement joined TRBV5-4 to TRBJ2-5, with 9 bases in between that match TRBD2. The CDR3, cysteine through phenylalanine, is 14 amino acids long. Only CDR3 DNA remains: 42 bases, in frame from the first base. V and J are trimmed by 6 bases and 1 base, and the gene matches miss 4 bases of the junction. Taken from the germline V gene (reference sequence), the CDR1 and CDR2 loops are SGHNT and YYREEE.